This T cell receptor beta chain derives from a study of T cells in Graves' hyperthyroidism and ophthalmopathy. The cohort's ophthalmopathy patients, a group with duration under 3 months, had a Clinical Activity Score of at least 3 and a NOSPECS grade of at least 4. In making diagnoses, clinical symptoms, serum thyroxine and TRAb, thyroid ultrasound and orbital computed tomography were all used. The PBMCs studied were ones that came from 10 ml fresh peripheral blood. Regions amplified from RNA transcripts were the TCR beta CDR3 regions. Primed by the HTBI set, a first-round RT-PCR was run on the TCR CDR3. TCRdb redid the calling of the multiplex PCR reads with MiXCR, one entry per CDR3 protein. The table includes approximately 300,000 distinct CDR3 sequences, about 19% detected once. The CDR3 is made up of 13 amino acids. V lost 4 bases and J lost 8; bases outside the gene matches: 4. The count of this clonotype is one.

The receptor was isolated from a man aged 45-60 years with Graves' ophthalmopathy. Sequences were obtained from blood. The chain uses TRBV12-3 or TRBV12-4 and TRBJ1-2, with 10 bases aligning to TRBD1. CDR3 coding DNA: TGTGCCAGCAGTTCCGGGACAGGGGTGGGCTACACCTTC. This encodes CASSSGTGVGYTF.